This T cell receptor (beta chain) was obtained from a study of T cell responses to AZD1222 COVID-19 vaccine. General study points: Of spike-specific TCRs, nearly half reportedly target regions left unmutated in variants. White British people made up most donors, females outnumbered males, and clonal diversity was possibly underestimated. Among vaccine-associated CD4 TCRs, coverage spanned spike, with dominance at 160-218 and 743-854. Repertoires were collected only later (after the peak T cell response had occurred).

This CDR3 is built from 16 residues. In germline, CDR1 is SNHLY, CDR2 FYNNEI. V lost 6 bases and J 6 bases, leaving 21 bases between the germline ends. A word on this clone: Antigen specificity is unknown.

The table came from immunoSEQ multiplex PCR; TCRdb's copy has only in-frame clones and leaves some out. This sample has more than 95,000 clones, with about 89% found just once. This clonotype originated in an adult in good health. Specimen: peripheral blood, collected on day 0 of AZD1222 vaccination. This chain uses TRBV2 with TRBJ1-5; D uncertain. CDR3 sequence (DNA): TGTGCCAGCAGAGCGTTGACGGTCCCTAGTGGTCAGCCCCAGCATTTT. This codes for CASRALTVPSGQPQHF. The full variable domain, rest sourced from reference TRBV2 and TRBJ1-5, is EPEVTQTPSHQVTQMGQEVILRCVPISNHLYFYWYRQILGQKVEFLVSFYNNEISEKSEIFDDQFSVERPDGSNFTLKIRSTKLEDSAMYFCASRALTVPSGQPQHFGDGTRLSIL.